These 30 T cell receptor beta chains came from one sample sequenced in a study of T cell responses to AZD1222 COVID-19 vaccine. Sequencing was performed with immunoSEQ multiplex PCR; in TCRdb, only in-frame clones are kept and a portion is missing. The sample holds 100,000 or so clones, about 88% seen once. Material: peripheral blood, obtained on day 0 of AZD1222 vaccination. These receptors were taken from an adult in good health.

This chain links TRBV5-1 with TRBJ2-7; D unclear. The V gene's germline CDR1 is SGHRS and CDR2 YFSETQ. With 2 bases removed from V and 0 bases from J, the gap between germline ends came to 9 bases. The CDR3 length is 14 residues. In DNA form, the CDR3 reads TGCGCCAGCAGCTTTAGTGGCGGCTCCTACGAGCAGTACTTC. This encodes CASSFSGGSYEQYF. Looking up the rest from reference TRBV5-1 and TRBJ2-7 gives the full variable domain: KAGVTQTPRYLIKTRGQQVTLSCSPISGHRSVSWYQQTPGQGLQFLFEYFSETQRNKGNFPGRFSGRQFSNSRSEMNVSTLELGDSALYLCASSFSGGSYEQYFGPGTRLTVT.

In DNA form, the CDR3 reads TGTGCCAGCACCCCTGGGGTAAGCTCCTACAATGAGCAGTTCTTC. It encodes CASTPGVSSYNEQFF. The J gene is TRBJ2-1, the V gene TRBV5-8; no reliable D call. The CDR3 has 15 amino acids. The germline V gene encodes CDR1 SGHTS and CDR2 YDEGEE. The V and J ends lost 6 bases and 0 bases respectively, with 13 bases between them. The full variable domain, rest sourced from reference TRBV5-8 and TRBJ2-1, is EAGVTQSPTHLIKTRGQQATLRCSPISGHTSVYWYQQALGLGLQFLLWYDEGEERNRGNFPPRFSGRQFPNYSSELNVNALELEDSALYLCASTPGVSSYNEQFFGPGTRLTVL.

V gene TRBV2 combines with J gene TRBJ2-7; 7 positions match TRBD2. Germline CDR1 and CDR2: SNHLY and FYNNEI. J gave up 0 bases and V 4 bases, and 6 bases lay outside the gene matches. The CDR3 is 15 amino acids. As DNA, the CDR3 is TGTGCCAGCAGTGGTCCGGGAGGCTTCTCCTACGAGCAGTACTTC. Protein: CASSGPGGFSYEQYF.

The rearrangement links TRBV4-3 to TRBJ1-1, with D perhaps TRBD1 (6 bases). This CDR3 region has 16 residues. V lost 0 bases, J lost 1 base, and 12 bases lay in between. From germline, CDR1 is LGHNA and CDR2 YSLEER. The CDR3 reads CASSQDGGRPNTEAFF. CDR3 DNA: TGCGCCAGCAGCCAAGATGGGGGCAGGCCGAACACTGAAGCTTTCTTT.

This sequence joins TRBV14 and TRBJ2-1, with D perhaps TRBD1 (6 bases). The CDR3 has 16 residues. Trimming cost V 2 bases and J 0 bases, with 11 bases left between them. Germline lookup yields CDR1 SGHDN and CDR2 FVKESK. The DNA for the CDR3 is TGTGCCAGCAGCCAATCCGGACAGAGCTCCTACAATGAGCAGTTCTTC. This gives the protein CASSQSGQSSYNEQFF.

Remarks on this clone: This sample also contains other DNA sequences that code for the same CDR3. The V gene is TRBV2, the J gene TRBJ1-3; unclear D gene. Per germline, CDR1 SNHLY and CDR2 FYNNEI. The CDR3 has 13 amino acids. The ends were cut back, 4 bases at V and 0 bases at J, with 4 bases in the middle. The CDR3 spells CASSGSSGNTIYF. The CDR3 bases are TGTGCCAGCAGTGGGTCCTCTGGAAACACCATATATTTT.

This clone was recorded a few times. The CDR3, as DNA: TGTGCCATCAGTGAACACAGGAAGACCTACGAGCAGTACTTC. This translates into CAISEHRKTYEQYF. The genes are TRBV10-3 and TRBJ2-7, with a possible D match to TRBD1 (5 bases). CDR1 and CDR2 from the germline V gene are ENHRY and SYGVKD. This CDR3 contains 14 residues. V was pared by 3 bases and J by 2 bases, with 11 bases between.

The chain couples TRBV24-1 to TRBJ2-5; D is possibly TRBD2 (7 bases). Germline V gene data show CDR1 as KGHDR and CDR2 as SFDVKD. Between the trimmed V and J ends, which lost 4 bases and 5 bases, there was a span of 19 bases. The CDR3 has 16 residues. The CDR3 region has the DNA TGTGCCACCAGTGACGAGACTAGGGGGGGCCTGGAGACCCAGTACTTC. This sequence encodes CATSDETRGGLETQYF.

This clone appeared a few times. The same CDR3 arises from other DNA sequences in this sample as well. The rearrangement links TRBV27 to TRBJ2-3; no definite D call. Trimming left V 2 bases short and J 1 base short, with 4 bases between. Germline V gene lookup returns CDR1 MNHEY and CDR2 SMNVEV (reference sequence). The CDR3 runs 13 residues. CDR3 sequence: CASSLKRTDTQYF. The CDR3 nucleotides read TGTGCCAGCAGTTTAAAACGCACAGATACGCAGTATTTT.

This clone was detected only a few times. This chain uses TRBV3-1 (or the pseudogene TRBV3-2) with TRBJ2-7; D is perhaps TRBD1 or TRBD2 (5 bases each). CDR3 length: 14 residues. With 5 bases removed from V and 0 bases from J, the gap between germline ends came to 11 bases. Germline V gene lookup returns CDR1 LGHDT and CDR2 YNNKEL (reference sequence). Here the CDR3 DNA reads TGTGCCAGCAGCAACCTGGGGGACTCCTACGAGCAGTACTTC. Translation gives CASSNLGDSYEQYF.

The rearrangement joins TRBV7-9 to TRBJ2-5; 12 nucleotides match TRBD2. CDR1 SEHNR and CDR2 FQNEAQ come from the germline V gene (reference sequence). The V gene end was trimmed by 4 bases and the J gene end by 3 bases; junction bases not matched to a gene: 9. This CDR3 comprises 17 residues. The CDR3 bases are TGTGCCAGCAGCTCCCCGGGACTAGCGGGTTTAAAAGAGACCCAGTACTTC. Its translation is CASSSPGLAGLKETQYF.

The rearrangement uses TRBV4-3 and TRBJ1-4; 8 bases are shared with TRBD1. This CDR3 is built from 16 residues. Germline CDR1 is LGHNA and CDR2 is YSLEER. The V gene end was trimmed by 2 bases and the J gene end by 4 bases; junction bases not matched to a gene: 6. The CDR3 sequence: CASSQNGQGFNEKLFF. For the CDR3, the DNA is TGCGCCAGCAGCCAAAACGGACAGGGCTTTAATGAAAAACTGTTTTTT.

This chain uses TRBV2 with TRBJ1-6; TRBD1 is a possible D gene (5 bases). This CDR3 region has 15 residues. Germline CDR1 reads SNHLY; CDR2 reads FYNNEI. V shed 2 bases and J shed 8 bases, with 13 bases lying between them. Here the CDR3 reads CASSERGSGDSPLHF. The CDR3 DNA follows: TGTGCCAGCAGTGAAAGGGGATCGGGGGATTCACCCCTCCACTTT.

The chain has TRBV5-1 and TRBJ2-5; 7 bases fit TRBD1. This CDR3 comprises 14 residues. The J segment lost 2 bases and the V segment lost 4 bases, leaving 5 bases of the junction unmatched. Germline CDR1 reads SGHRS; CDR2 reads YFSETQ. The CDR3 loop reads CASSPTGAQETQYF. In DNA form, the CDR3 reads TGCGCCAGCAGCCCAACAGGGGCGCAAGAGACCCAGTACTTC.

The CDR3 protein is CASSRILASSYNEQFF. The CDR3 DNA sequence: TGCGCCAGCAGCAGAATACTAGCGTCCTCCTACAATGAGCAGTTCTTC. The chain couples TRBV4-1 to TRBJ2-1, with 7 positions matching TRBD2. The V segment lost 5 bases and the J segment 0 bases; nucleotides outside the gene matches: 7. Germline V gene lookup returns CDR1 MGHRA and CDR2 YSYEKL. This CDR3 comprises 16 residues.

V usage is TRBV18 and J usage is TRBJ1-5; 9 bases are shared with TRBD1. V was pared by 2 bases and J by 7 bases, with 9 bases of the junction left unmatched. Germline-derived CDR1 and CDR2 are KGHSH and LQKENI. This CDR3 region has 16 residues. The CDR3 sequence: CASSPSGTGSQQPQHF. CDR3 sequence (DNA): TGTGCCAGCTCACCATCTGGGACAGGGTCACAGCAGCCCCAGCATTTT.

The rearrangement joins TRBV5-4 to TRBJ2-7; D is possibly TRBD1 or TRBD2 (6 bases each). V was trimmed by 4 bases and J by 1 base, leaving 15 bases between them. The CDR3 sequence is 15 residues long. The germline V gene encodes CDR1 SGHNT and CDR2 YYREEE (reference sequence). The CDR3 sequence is CASSARDILSYEQYF. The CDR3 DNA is TGTGCCAGCAGCGCGCGGGACATTCTATCCTACGAGCAGTACTTC.

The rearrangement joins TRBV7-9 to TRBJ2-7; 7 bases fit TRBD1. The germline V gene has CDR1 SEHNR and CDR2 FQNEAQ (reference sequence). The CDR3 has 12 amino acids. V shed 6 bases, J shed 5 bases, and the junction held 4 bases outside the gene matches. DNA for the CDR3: TGTGCCAGCAGTGACAGGGTCCACGAGCAGTACTTC. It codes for CASSDRVHEQYF.

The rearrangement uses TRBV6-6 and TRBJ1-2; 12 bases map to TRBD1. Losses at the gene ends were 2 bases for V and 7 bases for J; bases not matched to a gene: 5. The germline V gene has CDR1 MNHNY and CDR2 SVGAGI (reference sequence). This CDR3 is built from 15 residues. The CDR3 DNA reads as TGTGCCAGCAGTTACGATCCGGGACAGGGGGCTGGCTACACCTTC. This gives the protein CASSYDPGQGAGYTF.

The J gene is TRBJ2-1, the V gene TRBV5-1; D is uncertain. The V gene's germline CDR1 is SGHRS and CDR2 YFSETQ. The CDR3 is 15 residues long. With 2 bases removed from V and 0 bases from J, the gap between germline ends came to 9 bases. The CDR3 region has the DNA TGCGCCAGCAGCTTCACACCTGGCTCCTACAATGAGCAGTTCTTC. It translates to CASSFTPGSYNEQFF.

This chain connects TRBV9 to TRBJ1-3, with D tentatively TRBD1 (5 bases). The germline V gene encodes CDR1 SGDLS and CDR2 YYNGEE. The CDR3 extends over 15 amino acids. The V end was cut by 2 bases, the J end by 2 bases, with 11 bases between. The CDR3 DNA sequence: TGTGCCAGCAGCGTGGGGCAGGCACCTGGAAACACCATATATTTT. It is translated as CASSVGQAPGNTIYF.

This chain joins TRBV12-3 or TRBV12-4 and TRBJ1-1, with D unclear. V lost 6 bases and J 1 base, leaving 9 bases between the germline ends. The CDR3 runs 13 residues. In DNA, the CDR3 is TGTGCCAGCAGCCGAAGTCGGAACACTGAAGCTTTCTTT. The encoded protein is CASSRSRNTEAFF.

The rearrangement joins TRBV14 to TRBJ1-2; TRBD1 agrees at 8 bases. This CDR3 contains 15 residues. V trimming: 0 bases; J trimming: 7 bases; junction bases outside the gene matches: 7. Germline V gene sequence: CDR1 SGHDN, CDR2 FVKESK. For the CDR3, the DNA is TGTGCCAGCAGCCAAGATGTTTCAGGGGGCCGTGGCTACACCTTC. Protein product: CASSQDVSGGRGYTF.

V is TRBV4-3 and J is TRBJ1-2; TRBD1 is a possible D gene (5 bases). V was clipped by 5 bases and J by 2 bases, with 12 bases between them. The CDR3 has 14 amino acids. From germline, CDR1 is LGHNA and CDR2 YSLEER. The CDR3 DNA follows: TGCGCCAGCAGCGGGTTCGGGGCAAACTATGGCTACACCTTC. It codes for CASSGFGANYGYTF.

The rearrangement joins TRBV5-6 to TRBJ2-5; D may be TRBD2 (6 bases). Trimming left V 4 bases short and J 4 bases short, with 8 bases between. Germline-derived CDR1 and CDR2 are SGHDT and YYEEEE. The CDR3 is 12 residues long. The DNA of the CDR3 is TGTGCCAGCAGCCCCGGGGGAGAGACCCAGTACTTC. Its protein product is CASSPGGETQYF.

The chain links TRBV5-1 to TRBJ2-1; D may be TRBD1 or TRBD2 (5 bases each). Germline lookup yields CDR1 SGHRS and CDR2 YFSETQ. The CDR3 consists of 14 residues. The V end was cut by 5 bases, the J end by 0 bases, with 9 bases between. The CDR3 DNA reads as TGCGCCAGCAGGCCAGGGAGCTCCTACAATGAGCAGTTCTTC. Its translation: CASRPGSSYNEQFF.

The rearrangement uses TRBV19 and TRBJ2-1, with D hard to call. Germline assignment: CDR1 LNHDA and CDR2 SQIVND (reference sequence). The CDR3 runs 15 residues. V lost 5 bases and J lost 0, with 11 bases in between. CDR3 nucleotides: TGTGCCAGTAGTGAGTTGAGCAGCTCCTACAATGAGCAGTTCTTC. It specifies CASSELSSSYNEQFF. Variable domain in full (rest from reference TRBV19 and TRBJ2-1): DGGITQSPKYLFRKEGQNVTLSCEQNLNHDAMYWYRQDPGQGLRLIYYSQIVNDFQKGDIAEGYSVSREKKESFPLTVTSAQKNPTAFYLCASSELSSSYNEQFFGPGTRLTVL.

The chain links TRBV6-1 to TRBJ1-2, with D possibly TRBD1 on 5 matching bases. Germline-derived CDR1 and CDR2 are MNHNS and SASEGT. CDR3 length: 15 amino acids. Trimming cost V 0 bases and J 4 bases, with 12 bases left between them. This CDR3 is CASSEAGAGIYGYTF. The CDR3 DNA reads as TGTGCCAGCAGTGAAGCCGGGGCGGGAATCTATGGCTACACCTTC.

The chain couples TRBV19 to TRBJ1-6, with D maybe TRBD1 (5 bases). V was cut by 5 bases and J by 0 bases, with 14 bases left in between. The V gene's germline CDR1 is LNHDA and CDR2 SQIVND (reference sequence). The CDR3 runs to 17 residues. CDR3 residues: CASSGRQGSSYNSPLHF. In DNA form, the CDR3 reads TGTGCCAGTAGTGGCCGGCAGGGAAGCTCCTATAATTCACCCCTCCACTTT. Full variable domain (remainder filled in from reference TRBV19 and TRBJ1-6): DGGITQSPKYLFRKEGQNVTLSCEQNLNHDAMYWYRQDPGQGLRLIYYSQIVNDFQKGDIAEGYSVSREKKESFPLTVTSAQKNPTAFYLCASSGRQGSSYNSPLHFGNGTRLTVT.

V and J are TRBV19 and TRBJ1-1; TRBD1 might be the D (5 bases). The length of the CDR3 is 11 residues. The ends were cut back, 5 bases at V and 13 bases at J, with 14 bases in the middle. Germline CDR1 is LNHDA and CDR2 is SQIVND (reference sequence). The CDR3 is CASSVGGSGFF. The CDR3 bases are TGTGCCAGTAGTGTTGGGGGTTCGGGTTTCTTT.